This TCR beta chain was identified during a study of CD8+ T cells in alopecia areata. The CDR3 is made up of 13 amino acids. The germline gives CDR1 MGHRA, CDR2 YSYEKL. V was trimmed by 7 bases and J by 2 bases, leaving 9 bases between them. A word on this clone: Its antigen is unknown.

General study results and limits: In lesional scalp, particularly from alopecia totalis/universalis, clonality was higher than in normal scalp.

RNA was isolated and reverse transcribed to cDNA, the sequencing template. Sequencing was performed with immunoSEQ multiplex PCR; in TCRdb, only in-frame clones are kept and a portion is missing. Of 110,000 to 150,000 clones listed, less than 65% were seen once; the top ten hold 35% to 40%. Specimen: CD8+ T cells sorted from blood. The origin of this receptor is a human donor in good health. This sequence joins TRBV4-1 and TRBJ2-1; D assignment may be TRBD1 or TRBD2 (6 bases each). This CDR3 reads CASTGAAYNEQFF. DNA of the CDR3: TGCGCCAGCACGGGGGCCGCCTACAATGAGCAGTTCTTC.